This T cell receptor beta chain emerged from a study of blood T cell repertoires in COVID-19. At the level of the study: Acute-phase and convalescent COVID-19 samples originated in the United States, Italy and Spain. The analysed material was cDNA or gDNA that came from T cells, B-cell-depleted T cells, or PBMCs.

In the authors' workflow: It was from reference gene primer amplification that nucleated cell counts were estimated. The data were produced by immunoSEQ multiplex PCR, yet TCRdb's version contains in-frame clones alone and is incomplete. Clone size and the V and J calls come from that table; the DNA yielded D and trimming. The table shows 190,000 or so clones, with roughly 90% occurring only once. J lost 4 bases, V lost 6 bases, and 4 bases had no gene match. The V gene's germline CDR1 is MNHEY and CDR2 SVGAGI. There are 13 residues in the CDR3. The receptor's source is a man between 40 and 49 years old with acute or convalescent COVID-19. The material sequenced was peripheral blood. The chain is built from TRBV6-5 and TRBJ2-5; 8 bases are a match to TRBD1. The CDR3 DNA sequence: TGTGCCAGCAGGCGGACAGGGAGAGAGACCCAGTACTTC. Amino acids: CASRRTGRETQYF.